This T cell receptor (beta chain) was sequenced in a study of blood T cells in healthy people across ages. About the research overall: With template switching, about one barcoded beta molecule was captured per two T cells.

For the second PCR, which ran for about 6 to 12 cycles, a sample-barcoded 5' primer and a J-beta primer mix were used. TCRdb called the 5' RACE reads again in MiXCR, with one record for every CDR3 protein. The data show 1.5 million to 1.8 million distinct CDR3 sequences, approximately 39% seen once. Samples each yielded at least 5 micrograms of total RNA. This sequence was found in a woman between 18 and 29 years old in good health. Sequencing was done on a sample of blood.

As DNA, the CDR3 is TGTGCCAGCAAATACAGGGGTTTCGGCACTGAAGCTTTCTTT. Amino acid sequence: CASKYRGFGTEAFF. V is TRBV12-3 or TRBV12-4 and J is TRBJ1-1; TRBD1 aligns across 7 bases. V lost 7 bases to trimming and J lost 4 bases; unmatched junction nucleotides: 9. The CDR3 consists of 14 residues.